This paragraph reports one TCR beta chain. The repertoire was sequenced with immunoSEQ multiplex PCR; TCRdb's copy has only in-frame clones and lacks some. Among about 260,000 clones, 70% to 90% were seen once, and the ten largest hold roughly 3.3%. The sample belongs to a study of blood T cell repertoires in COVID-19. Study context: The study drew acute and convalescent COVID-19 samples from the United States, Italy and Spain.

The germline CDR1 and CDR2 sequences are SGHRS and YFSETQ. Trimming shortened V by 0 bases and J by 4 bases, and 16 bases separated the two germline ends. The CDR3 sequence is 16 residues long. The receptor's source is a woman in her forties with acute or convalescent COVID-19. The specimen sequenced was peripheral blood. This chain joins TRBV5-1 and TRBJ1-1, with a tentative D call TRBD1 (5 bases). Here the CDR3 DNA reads TGCGCCAGCAGCTTGGGCCAGGGAGGTTTTAGCACTGAAGCTTTCTTT. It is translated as CASSLGQGGFSTEAFF.